The clone carrying this T cell receptor beta chain was seen a few times. Its antigen is still unknown. The sample originates from a study of T cells after posttransplantation cyclophosphamide. Study-wide points: Donor CD8+ memory clones often dominated recipient blood repertoires at later times. Tissue-infiltrating T cells from skin or gut overlapped little with blood T cells. After PTCy, TRB diversity resembled that of CNI/methotrexate controls.

Cyclophosphamide on days +3 and +4 followed busulfan-fludarabine conditioning and a marrow graft. This table comes from immunoSEQ multiplex PCR, and its TCRdb copy is limited to in-frame clones, with some not included. In total the sample includes under 15,000 clones, none of them seen once. The CDR3 has 16 residues. V trimming: 2 bases; J trimming: 4 bases; junction bases outside the gene matches: 7. The germline V gene has CDR1 KGHSH and CDR2 LQKENI. This TCR was recovered from a female patient aged 40-49 years who received an allogeneic stem cell transplant from a related donor, was CMV-positive, and had acute GVHD only. Some T cells may be supplied by the graft donor. V usage is TRBV18 and J usage is TRBJ2-3; 9 nucleotides match TRBD2. The sequenced sample was PBMCs, obtained after allogeneic stem cell transplant with posttransplant cyclophosphamide. CDR3 DNA: TGTGCCAGCTCACCAACCAGCGGGGGGTGGGCAGATACGCAGTATTTT. Protein: CASSPTSGGWADTQYF.